Shown below are 24 T cell receptor beta chains from a single sample sequenced in a study of blood T cell repertoires in COVID-19. Data came from immunoSEQ multiplex PCR; TCRdb stores just in-frame clones and leaves some out. Here the sample spans some 160,000 clones, about 88% being singletons. Sequencing was done on a sample of peripheral blood. These receptors were taken from a woman older than 75 with COVID-19, enrolled during active disease.

The rearrangement uses TRBV20-1 and TRBJ2-7; 10 bases map to TRBD2. V shed 3 bases, J shed 2 bases, and the junction held 7 bases outside the gene matches. The germline V gene encodes CDR1 DFQATT and CDR2 SNEGSKA (reference sequence). The CDR3 contains 15 residues. CDR3 sequence: CSASSLAGATYEQYF. The CDR3 nucleotides read TGCAGTGCTAGTTCGCTAGCGGGAGCGACCTACGAGCAGTACTTC.

This chain uses TRBV19 with TRBJ1-1, with 9 bases aligning to TRBD1. Germline V gives CDR1 LNHDA, CDR2 SQIVND (reference sequence). V gave up 4 bases and J gave up 6 bases; unmatched junction bases: 3. CDR3 length: 13 residues. The CDR3 spells CASSTRDRAEAFF. The DNA for the CDR3 is TGTGCCAGTAGTACGCGGGACAGGGCTGAAGCTTTCTTT.

The chain combines TRBV11-2 with TRBJ1-6; D remains unclear. V lost 5 bases and J lost 6, with 8 bases in between. The CDR3 loop spans 13 amino acids. Germline V gene sequence: CDR1 SGHAT, CDR2 FQNNGV. Here the CDR3 DNA reads TGTGCCAGCAGCACAAACGTTAATTCACCCCTCCACTTT. Translation: CASSTNVNSPLHF.

The rearrangement joins TRBV19 to TRBJ2-1, with 13 bases aligning to TRBD2. The CDR3 is 17 residues long. Germline trimming cut 4 bases from V and 10 bases from J; bases unmatched to any gene: 13. CDR1 is LNHDA and CDR2 is SQIVND in the germline V gene (reference sequence). CDR3 protein: CASSTQLAGGPDREQFF. DNA for the CDR3: TGTGCCAGTAGTACCCAACTAGCGGGAGGGCCGGACAGAGAGCAGTTCTTC. Full variable domain (outside the CDR3, taken from reference TRBV19 and TRBJ2-1): DGGITQSPKYLFRKEGQNVTLSCEQNLNHDAMYWYRQDPGQGLRLIYYSQIVNDFQKGDIAEGYSVSREKKESFPLTVTSAQKNPTAFYLCASSTQLAGGPDREQFFGPGTRLTVL.

The count of this clone is one. The chain couples TRBV27 to TRBJ1-6, with TRBD1 matching over 9 bases. The CDR3 is made up of 15 amino acids. Germline V lookup: CDR1 MNHEY, CDR2 SMNVEV (reference sequence). Trimming at V came to 7 bases and at J to 5 bases, leaving 6 bases not matched to a gene. CDR3 coding DNA: TGTGCCAGCACGCATGGGGACAGGGATAATTCACCCCTCCACTTT. It codes for CASTHGDRDNSPLHF.

J is TRBJ1-5 and V is TRBV12-3 or TRBV12-4; D is uncertain. V lost 6 bases and J 3 bases, leaving 6 bases between the germline ends. The CDR3 covers 12 residues. This CDR3 reads CASSTYNQPQHF. The CDR3, as DNA: TGTGCCAGCAGCACCTACAATCAGCCCCAGCATTTT.

On this clone: Other DNA sequences from this sample encode an identical CDR3 as well. The chain couples TRBV28 to TRBJ1-5, with D perhaps matching TRBD1 (5 bases). In germline, CDR1 is MDHEN, CDR2 SYDVKM. Trimming removed 3 bases at V and 2 bases at J, with 8 bases between. This CDR3 is built from 14 residues. Here the CDR3 DNA reads TGTGCCAGCAGTTTCGACAGCGGCAATCAGCCCCAGCATTTT. Protein: CASSFDSGNQPQHF.

This clone was seen once. The CDR3 loop is CASRPRTGMAEQYF. CDR3 nucleotide sequence: TGTGCCAGCAGGCCCCGGACAGGGATGGCCGAGCAGTACTTC. The chain uses TRBV28 and TRBJ2-7, with 8 bases aligning to TRBD1. This CDR3 spans 14 amino acids. The junction had 10 bases not matched to a gene; V was cut back by 6 bases and J by 6 bases. Germline V gene data show CDR1 as MDHEN and CDR2 as SYDVKM.

The genes are TRBV3-1 (or the pseudogene TRBV3-2) and TRBJ2-1; no firm D call. CDR3 length: 14 residues. Germline V gives CDR1 LGHDT, CDR2 YNNKEL (reference sequence). Trimming stripped 1 base from V and 3 bases from J, with 7 bases between. CDR3: CASSQAGRYNEQFF. CDR3 DNA: TGTGCCAGCAGCCAAGCTGGCCGCTACAATGAGCAGTTCTTC.

V usage is TRBV6-2 or TRBV6-3 and J usage is TRBJ2-2, with D possibly TRBD1 on 5 matching bases. Trimming shortened V by 5 bases and J by 5 bases, and 18 bases separated the two germline ends. This CDR3 region has 16 residues. Germline V gene sequence: CDR1 MNHEY, CDR2 SVGEGT. CDR3 protein: CASSINQGFRTGELFF. DNA for the CDR3: TGTGCCAGCAGTATCAACCAGGGTTTTAGGACCGGGGAGCTGTTTTTT.

This chain joins TRBV2 and TRBJ1-5, with D possibly TRBD1 on 6 matching bases. Germline V gene sequence: CDR1 SNHLY, CDR2 FYNNEI. The V and J ends lost 4 bases and 4 bases respectively, with 8 bases between them. The CDR3 consists of 13 residues. The DNA of the CDR3 is TGTGCCAGCAGTGTAACAGGGAATCAGCCCCAGCATTTT. This sequence encodes CASSVTGNQPQHF.

This clone was detected only a few times. This chain uses TRBV6-5 with TRBJ2-5, with 8 bases identical to TRBD2. V dropped 1 base and J dropped 2; count of bases not matched to a gene: 6. This CDR3 spans 16 amino acids. CDR1 and CDR2 from the germline V gene are MNHEY and SVGAGI. CDR3 loop: CASSYYAGGVQETQYF. CDR3 DNA sequence: TGTGCCAGCAGTTACTATGCGGGAGGAGTACAAGAGACCCAGTACTTC.

The chain recombines TRBV7-2 with TRBJ2-3, with a weak D call TRBD1 (5 bases). CDR3 length equals 12 residues. CDR1 and CDR2 (germline): SGHTA, FQGNSA. The ends were cut back, 2 bases at V and 8 bases at J, with 8 bases in the middle. The CDR3 protein is CASSLRQGTQYF. The DNA of the CDR3 is TGTGCCAGCAGCTTACGCCAGGGTACGCAGTATTTT. Variable domain in full (rest from reference TRBV7-2 and TRBJ2-3): GAGVSQSPSNKVTEKGKDVELRCDPISGHTALYWYRQSLGQGLEFLIYFQGNSAPDKSGLPSDRFSAERTGGSVSTLTIQRTQQEDSAVYLCASSLRQGTQYFGPGTRLTVL.

The chain carries TRBV28 and TRBJ1-3; no clear D. V lost 7 bases to trimming and J lost 0 bases, with 13 bases between them. Germline CDR1 is MDHEN and CDR2 is SYDVKM. The CDR3 consists of 15 residues. CDR3 DNA: TGTGCCAGCACCAATACTGGGAGCTCTGGAAACACCATATATTTT. As protein: CASTNTGSSGNTIYF.

A single count supports this clone. The chain joins TRBV11-3 to TRBJ2-1, with 7 bases fitting TRBD2. The trim removed 5 bases at V and 7 bases at J, leaving 8 bases unmatched. This CDR3 region has 14 residues. The germline gives CDR1 SGHNT, CDR2 YENEEA. The CDR3 region is CASSAGRERNEQFF. CDR3 coding DNA: TGTGCCAGCAGCGCAGGGCGGGAGCGGAATGAGCAGTTCTTC.

V is TRBV7-9 and J is TRBJ1-1; D remains unclear. V was cut by 7 bases and J by 0 bases, with 12 bases left in between. CDR1 is SEHNR, CDR2 FQNEAQ, per germline (reference sequence). This CDR3 comprises 14 residues. The CDR3 coding sequence is TGTGCCAGCACCTATAGTGAGCTGAACACTGAAGCTTTCTTT. Protein product: CASTYSELNTEAFF.

The V gene is TRBV10-2, the J gene TRBJ1-6; 9 bases match TRBD1. There are 16 residues in the CDR3. V trimming: 4 bases; J trimming: 7 bases; junction bases outside the gene matches: 8. Germline assignment: CDR1 WSHSY and CDR2 SAAADI. CDR3 protein: CASSVAGTGLNSPLHF. CDR3 bases: TGCGCCAGCAGTGTGGCCGGGACAGGGCTCAATTCACCCCTCCACTTT.

V gene TRBV9 combines with J gene TRBJ2-7; a possible D gene is TRBD1 (5 bases). V was shortened by 1 base and J by 3 bases, with 14 bases between the two germline ends. Germline loops: CDR1 SGDLS, CDR2 YYNGEE. The CDR3 has 15 amino acids. CDR3 amino acids: CASSVNDSPYYEQYF. CDR3 coding DNA: TGTGCCAGCAGCGTAAACGACAGTCCATACTACGAGCAGTACTTC.

V is TRBV19 and J is TRBJ2-2; D is ambiguous. CDR3 length: 13 residues. The V and J ends lost 1 base and 6 bases respectively, with 6 bases between them. The germline CDR1 and CDR2 sequences are LNHDA and SQIVND (reference sequence). The CDR3 loop reads CASSIVLAGELFF. The CDR3 region has the DNA TGTGCCAGTAGTATAGTACTCGCCGGGGAGCTGTTTTTT.

This clone occurred once. The chain is built from TRBV15 and TRBJ2-1; 8 positions match TRBD2. Trimming cost V 6 bases and J 14 bases; bases outside gene matches: 15. The CDR3 length is 14 residues. Germline CDR1 is LNHNV and CDR2 is YYDKDF (reference sequence). CDR3 nucleotides: TGTGCCACCAGTGGCACTAGCGGAAGATATGTGGAGTTCTTC. This encodes CATSGTSGRYVEFF.

This clone showed up just once. The rearrangement joins TRBV5-1 to TRBJ1-6; TRBD1 agrees at 8 bases. There are 15 residues in the CDR3. V dropped 1 base and J dropped 10; count of bases not matched to a gene: 7. The germline V gene encodes CDR1 SGHRS and CDR2 YFSETQ. The CDR3 is CASSLIGQGASPLHF. Written as DNA, the CDR3 is TGCGCCAGCAGCTTGATCGGACAGGGCGCCTCACCCCTCCACTTT.

The rearrangement links TRBV4-2 to TRBJ1-4; weak D call: TRBD1 (5 bases). The V end was cut by 0 bases, the J end by 7 bases, with 12 bases between. CDR3 length: 15 residues. Germline V lookup: CDR1 LGHNA, CDR2 YNFKEQ. CDR3: CASSQDRDEREKLFF. The CDR3 DNA sequence: TGTGCCAGCAGCCAAGACAGGGATGAGCGTGAAAAACTGTTTTTT.

The chain joins TRBV2 to TRBJ1-3, with TRBD1 identical over 7 bases. CDR3 length: 14 residues. Germline V gene data show CDR1 as SNHLY and CDR2 as FYNNEI. With 5 bases clipped from V and 7 bases from J, the junction kept 8 bases outside the gene matches. The CDR3 spells CASSQRTGGNTIYF. The CDR3 DNA reads as TGTGCCAGCAGTCAGAGGACAGGAGGGAACACCATATATTTT. Complete variable domain (other parts from reference TRBV2 and TRBJ1-3): EPEVTQTPSHQVTQMGQEVILRCVPISNHLYFYWYRQILGQKVEFLVSFYNNEISEKSEIFDDQFSVERPDGSNFTLKIRSTKLEDSAMYFCASSQRTGGNTIYFGEGSWLTVV.

The chain recombines TRBV5-1 with TRBJ2-1, with 10 bases matching TRBD2. The J segment lost 6 bases and the V segment lost 2 bases, leaving 11 bases of the junction unmatched. CDR3 length: 17 amino acids. Germline loops: CDR1 SGHRS, CDR2 YFSETQ. The CDR3 region has the DNA TGCGCCAGCAGCTTATCCCCAGCGGGAGGGTTTGGCAATGAGCAGTTCTTC. It is translated as CASSLSPAGGFGNEQFF.